The rows below give T cell receptor beta chains drawn from one sample of a study of cytotoxic CD8 clonotypes in ibrutinib-treated CLL. Using immunoSEQ multiplex PCR, the repertoire was profiled, and TCRdb retains in-frame clones only, with some absent. Of 8,500 to 13,000 clones detected, 79% appear once; the ten largest clones hold more than 15%. Here the sequenced sample was PBMCs, taken at disease progression, from a patient treated with ibrutinib. Receptor source: a human donor with chronic lymphocytic leukemia. CDR3s include the opening cysteine and the closing phenylalanine or tryptophan. A D gene is named only where the DNA matches it firmly. Rows may omit the clone size; those that give it use once, few, many or a size class.

cdr3_aa: CASSPYRDPKFREQYF
cdr3_nt: TGTGCCAGCAGCCCATACCGGGACCCTAAATTCCGCGAGCAGTACTTC
j_call: TRBJ2-7
d_call: NA
clone_size: NA
v_call: TRBV7-6

cdr3_aa: CASSLMGQSYNEQFF
cdr3_nt: TGTGCCAGCAGCTTAATGGGACAGTCCTACAATGAGCAGTTCTTC
j_call: TRBJ2-1
d_call: TRBD1
clone_size: NA
v_call: TRBV7-8

cdr3_aa: CAWTLGGWPDTQYF
cdr3_nt: TGTGCCTGGACCCTCGGGGGGTGGCCAGATACGCAGTATTTT
j_call: TRBJ2-3
d_call: TRBD2
clone_size: NA
v_call: TRBV30

cdr3_aa: CASSVGLAGGQETQYF
cdr3_nt: TGTGCCAGCAGCGTTGGACTAGCGGGGGGACAAGAGACCCAGTACTTC
j_call: TRBJ2-5
d_call: TRBD2
clone_size: NA
v_call: TRBV9

cdr3_aa: CASSLATGGQASNQPQHF
cdr3_nt: TGTGCCAGCAGCTTAGCGACTGGAGGACAGGCTAGCAATCAGCCCCAGCATTTT
j_call: TRBJ1-5
d_call: TRBD1
clone_size: NA
v_call: TRBV7-9

cdr3_aa: CASSGGFKVF
cdr3_nt: TGTGCCAGCAGTGGGGGATTTAAAGTCTTC
j_call: TRBJ2-1
d_call: NA
clone_size: NA
v_call: TRBV2

cdr3_aa: CASSLVLAGSSYEQYF
cdr3_nt: TGCGCCAGCAGCTTGGTGCTAGCGGGCAGCTCCTACGAGCAGTACTTC
j_call: TRBJ2-7
d_call: TRBD2
clone_size: NA
v_call: TRBV5-1

cdr3_aa: CASSLETGLGEKLFF
cdr3_nt: TGCGCCAGCAGCTTGGAGACAGGGTTGGGGGAAAAACTGTTTTTT
j_call: TRBJ1-4
d_call: TRBD1
clone_size: once
v_call: TRBV5-1

cdr3_aa: CASSWSPGLAGRTDTQYF
cdr3_nt: TGCGCCAGCAGCTGGTCGCCGGGACTAGCGGGCCGCACAGATACGCAGTATTTT
j_call: TRBJ2-3
d_call: TRBD2
clone_size: NA
v_call: TRBV5-1

cdr3_aa: CASRSQGSSYEQYF
cdr3_nt: TGTGCCAGCAGGAGTCAGGGGAGCTCCTACGAGCAGTACTTC
j_call: TRBJ2-7
d_call: NA
clone_size: NA
v_call: TRBV2

cdr3_aa: CASSLNRASPEQYF
cdr3_nt: TGTGCCAGTAGCCTTAACAGGGCTAGTCCCGAGCAGTACTTC
j_call: TRBJ2-7
d_call: NA
clone_size: NA
v_call: TRBV19

cdr3_aa: CASSWGLAGGSEQYF
cdr3_nt: TGTGCCAGCAGCTGGGGACTAGCGGGAGGGTCCGAGCAGTACTTC
j_call: TRBJ2-7
d_call: TRBD2
clone_size: once
v_call: TRBV5-4

cdr3_aa: CASSFWGGILHEQYF
cdr3_nt: TGTGCCAGCAGTTTTTGGGGAGGTATACTCCACGAGCAGTACTTC
j_call: TRBJ2-7
d_call: NA
clone_size: NA
v_call: TRBV28